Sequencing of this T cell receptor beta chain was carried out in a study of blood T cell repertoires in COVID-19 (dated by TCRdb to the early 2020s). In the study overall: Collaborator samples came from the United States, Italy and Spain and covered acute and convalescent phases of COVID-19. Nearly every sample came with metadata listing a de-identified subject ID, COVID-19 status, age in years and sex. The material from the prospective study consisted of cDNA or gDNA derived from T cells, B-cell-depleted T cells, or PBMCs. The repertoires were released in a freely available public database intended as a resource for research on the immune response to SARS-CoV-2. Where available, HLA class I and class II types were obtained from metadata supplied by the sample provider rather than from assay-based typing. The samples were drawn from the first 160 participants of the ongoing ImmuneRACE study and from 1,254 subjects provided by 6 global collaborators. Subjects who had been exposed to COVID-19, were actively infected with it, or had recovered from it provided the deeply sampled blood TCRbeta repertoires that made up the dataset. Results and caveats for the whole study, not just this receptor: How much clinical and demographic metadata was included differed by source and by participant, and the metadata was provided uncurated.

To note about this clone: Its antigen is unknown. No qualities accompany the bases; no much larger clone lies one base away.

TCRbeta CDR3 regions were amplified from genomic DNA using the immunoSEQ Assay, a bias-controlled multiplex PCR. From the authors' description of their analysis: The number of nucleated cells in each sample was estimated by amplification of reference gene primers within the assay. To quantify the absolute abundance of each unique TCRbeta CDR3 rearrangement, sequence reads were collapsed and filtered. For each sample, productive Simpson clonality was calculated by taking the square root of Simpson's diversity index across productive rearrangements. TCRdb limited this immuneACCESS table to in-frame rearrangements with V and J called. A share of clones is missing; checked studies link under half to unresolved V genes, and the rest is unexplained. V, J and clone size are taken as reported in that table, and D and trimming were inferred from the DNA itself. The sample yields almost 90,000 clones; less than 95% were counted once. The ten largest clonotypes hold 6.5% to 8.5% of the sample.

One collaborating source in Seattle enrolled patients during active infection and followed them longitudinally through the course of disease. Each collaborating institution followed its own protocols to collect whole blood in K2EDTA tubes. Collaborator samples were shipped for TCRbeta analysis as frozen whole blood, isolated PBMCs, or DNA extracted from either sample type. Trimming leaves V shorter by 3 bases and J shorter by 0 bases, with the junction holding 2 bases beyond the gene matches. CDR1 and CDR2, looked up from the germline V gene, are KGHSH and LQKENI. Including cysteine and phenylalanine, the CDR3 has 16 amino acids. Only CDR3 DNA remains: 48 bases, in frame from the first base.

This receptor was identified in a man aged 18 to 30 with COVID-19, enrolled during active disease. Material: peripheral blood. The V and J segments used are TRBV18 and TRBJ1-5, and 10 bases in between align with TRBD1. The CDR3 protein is CASSPGTGDSNQPQHF. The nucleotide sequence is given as TGTGCCAGCTCACCTGGGACAGGGGATAGCAATCAGCCCCAGCATTTT.